This T cell receptor (beta chain) stems from a study of blood T cell repertoires in COVID-19. About the study: Whether acute or convalescent, the COVID-19 samples came from the United States, Italy and Spain. PBMCs, B-cell-depleted T cells, or T cells were the source of the cDNA or gDNA that made up the material.

Per the original methods: Amplification from reference gene primers served as the basis for estimated nucleated cell counts. TCRdb's table, derived via immunoSEQ multiplex PCR, lists solely in-frame clones and lacks some. V, J and clone size reflect that table, while D and trimming were determined from the DNA. The top ten clones hold less than 6.5% of a sample with about 250,000 clones, 83% of them seen once. The germline V gene encodes CDR1 MNHEY and CDR2 SVGAGI. V lost 2 bases and J lost 5, with 10 bases in between. The CDR3 totals 14 residues. Sequencing was done on a sample of peripheral blood. The TCR sequence derives from a human donor in a cohort sampled during active COVID-19. V gene TRBV6-5 combines with J gene TRBJ1-5, with D possibly matching TRBD1 (5 bases). This CDR3 is CASSYQGYDQPQHF. The CDR3 DNA reads as TGTGCCAGCAGTTACCAGGGTTATGATCAGCCCCAGCATTTT.